What follows are 19 T cell receptor beta chains derived from one specimen sequenced in a study of T cell responses to AZD1222 COVID-19 vaccine. Data came from immunoSEQ multiplex PCR; TCRdb stores just in-frame clones and leaves some out. The sample records tens of thousands of clones, approximately 92% being singletons. Material: peripheral blood, obtained 28 days after the second AZD1222 dose. These receptors all stem from an adult who received the AZD1222 COVID-19 vaccine.

V and J are TRBV5-4 and TRBJ2-3; 12 bases are shared with TRBD1. There are 16 residues in the CDR3. The germline V gene has CDR1 SGHNT and CDR2 YYREEE (reference sequence). J gave up 4 bases and V 1 base, and 4 bases lay outside the gene matches. In DNA, the CDR3 is TGTGCCAGCAGCTTGCCGGGGACAGGGGGCCCAGATACGCAGTATTTT. The encoded protein is CASSLPGTGGPDTQYF.

The V gene is TRBV7-6, the J gene TRBJ1-1, with D tentatively TRBD1 (6 bases). The CDR3 sequence is 16 residues long. Trimming stripped 2 bases from V and 0 bases from J, with 13 bases between. Looked up from germline, CDR1 is SGHVS and CDR2 is FNYEAQ. The CDR3 coding sequence is TGTGCCAGCAGCTTATCAGGGACAATCATGAACACTGAAGCTTTCTTT. It yields the protein CASSLSGTIMNTEAFF.

This chain connects TRBV5-6 to TRBJ1-1; 8 nucleotides agree with TRBD1. Germline V gene data show CDR1 as SGHDT and CDR2 as YYEEEE. J gave up 4 bases and V 4 bases, and 9 bases lay outside the gene matches. This CDR3 has 15 amino acids. CDR3 in amino acids: CASSRTGTGITEAFF. The CDR3 nucleotides are TGTGCCAGCAGCCGGACAGGGACGGGGATCACTGAAGCTTTCTTT.

This clone came up once. V usage is TRBV5-1 and J usage is TRBJ2-1, with TRBD2 as a possible D gene (5 bases). From germline, CDR1 is SGHRS and CDR2 YFSETQ. The CDR3 runs to 15 residues. Trimming removed 1 base from V and 4 bases from J, with 12 bases in between. In DNA form, the CDR3 reads TGCGCCAGCAGCTTGACCCGGGAACGGTACAATGAGCAGTTCTTC. Protein: CASSLTRERYNEQFF.

V usage is TRBV30 and J usage is TRBJ1-4, with 9 nucleotides matching TRBD1. The CDR3 runs to 13 residues. V trimming: 5 bases; J trimming: 10 bases; junction bases outside the gene matches: 8. The germline gives CDR1 GTSNPN, CDR2 SVGIG (reference sequence). Written as DNA, the CDR3 is TGTGCCTGGGCCGGGACAGGGATTGGAAAACTGTTTTTT. Amino acid sequence: CAWAGTGIGKLFF. The whole variable domain, filled in from reference TRBV30 and TRBJ1-4, reads SQTIHQWPATLVQPVGSPLSLECTVEGTSNPNLYWYRQAAGRGLQLLFYSVGIGQISSEVPQNLSASRPQDRQFILSSKKLLLSDSGFYLCAWAGTGIGKLFFGSGTQLSVL.

The rearrangement uses TRBV5-1 and TRBJ2-2; perhaps D is TRBD1 or TRBD2 (6 bases each). Trimming took off 5 bases at V and 3 bases at J, with 11 bases between the two ends. Germline assignment: CDR1 SGHRS and CDR2 YFSETQ. CDR3 length: 14 amino acids. Here the CDR3 reads CASSEGGHTGELFF. CDR3 nucleotides: TGCGCCAGCAGTGAGGGGGGCCACACCGGGGAGCTGTTTTTT.

V gene TRBV11-2 combines with J gene TRBJ2-2, with a weak D call TRBD2 (6 bases). In germline, CDR1 is SGHAT, CDR2 FQNNGV. This CDR3 spans 15 amino acids. Trimming stripped 5 bases from V and 1 base from J, with 11 bases between. CDR3 region: CASSPLAVNTGELFF. CDR3 in DNA: TGTGCCAGCAGCCCGTTAGCGGTGAACACCGGGGAGCTGTTTTTT.

This rearrangement joins TRBV7-8 to TRBJ2-7; 7 positions match TRBD1. Germline V gene lookup returns CDR1 SGHVS and CDR2 FQNEAQ. This CDR3 contains 14 residues. V trimming: 4 bases; J trimming: 0 bases; junction bases outside the gene matches: 3. For the CDR3, the DNA is TGTGCCAGCAGCTCGAGGGACAGCTCCTACGAGCAGTACTTC. This gives the protein CASSSRDSSYEQYF. Using reference TRBV7-8 and TRBJ2-7 for the parts outside the CDR3, the full variable domain is GAGVSQSPRYKVAKRGQDVALRCDPISGHVSLFWYQQALGQGPEFLTYFQNEAQLDKSGLPSDRFFAERPEGSVSTLKIQRTQQEDSAVYLCASSSRDSSYEQYFGPGTRLTVT.

Concerning this clone itself: One end of the junction varies from germline; a read error may be responsible. This chain uses TRBV15 with TRBJ1-5; D is unresolved. In germline, CDR1 is LNHNV, CDR2 YYDKDF (reference sequence). The CDR3 totals 12 residues. CDR3 sequence reads: CATSTPYQSQHF. For the CDR3, the DNA is TGTGCCACCAGCACCCCGTATCAGTCCCAGCATTTT.

The chain links TRBV15 to TRBJ2-1; possibly TRBD2 for D (6 bases). Between the trimmed V and J ends, which lost 0 bases and 5 bases, there was a span of 14 bases. This CDR3 is built from 16 residues. The V gene's germline CDR1 is LNHNV and CDR2 YYDKDF (reference sequence). The CDR3 coding sequence is TGTGCCACCAGCAGAGACCGCCCGGACTATAACAATGAGCAGTTCTTC. It codes for CATSRDRPDYNNEQFF.

V is TRBV4-1 and J is TRBJ2-2; 8 bases are shared with TRBD1. Germline trimming cut 3 bases from V and 4 bases from J; bases unmatched to any gene: 13. The CDR3 contains 18 residues. Per germline, CDR1 MGHRA and CDR2 YSYEKL. In DNA form, the CDR3 reads TGCGCCAGCAGCCATCCCTCGACGGGACAGGTTACCACCGGGGAGCTGTTTTTT. It yields the protein CASSHPSTGQVTTGELFF.

The chain employs TRBV5-4 and TRBJ2-3; D tentatively fits TRBD1 or TRBD2 (5 bases each). Deletions cut 0 bases from V and 2 bases from J, with 10 bases between. Germline V lookup: CDR1 SGHNT, CDR2 YYREEE (reference sequence). The length of the CDR3 is 15 residues. CDR3 sequence reads: CASSLDGTATDTQYF. CDR3 nucleotides: TGTGCCAGCAGCTTGGACGGGACGGCCACAGATACGCAGTATTTT. Full variable domain (outside the CDR3, taken from reference TRBV5-4 and TRBJ2-3): ETGVTQSPTHLIKTRGQQVTLRCSSQSGHNTVSWYQQALGQGPQFIFQYYREEENGRGNFPPRFSGLQFPNYSSELNVNALELDDSALYLCASSLDGTATDTQYFGPGTRLTVL.

J is TRBJ2-7 and V is TRBV3-1 (or the pseudogene TRBV3-2); 11 bases line up with TRBD2. Germline assignment: CDR1 LGHDT and CDR2 YNNKEL (reference sequence). The CDR3 is made up of 17 amino acids. The J segment lost 4 bases and the V segment lost 1 base, leaving 9 bases of the junction unmatched. The DNA of the CDR3 is TGTGCCAGCAGCCAAGTATGGTCTAGCGGGGGGTTGTACGAGCAGTACTTC. Protein sequence: CASSQVWSSGGLYEQYF.

The V call is TRBV7-6, the J call TRBJ2-2, with 10 bases identical to TRBD2. Germline lookup yields CDR1 SGHVS and CDR2 FNYEAQ. Trimming removed 2 bases from V and 0 bases from J; junction bases left unmatched: 6. The CDR3 covers 18 residues. The CDR3 loop is CASSLLSSGGPNTGELFF. CDR3 sequence (DNA): TGTGCCAGCAGCTTATTGTCTAGCGGGGGCCCGAACACCGGGGAGCTGTTTTTT. Variable domain in full (rest from reference TRBV7-6 and TRBJ2-2): GAGVSQSPRYKVTKRGQDVALRCDPISGHVSLYWYRQALGQGPEFLTYFNYEAQQDKSGLPNDRFSAERPEGSISTLTIQRTEQRDSAMYRCASSLLSSGGPNTGELFFGEGSRLTVL.

This chain joins TRBV20-1 and TRBJ2-7, with D possibly being TRBD2 (5 bases). CDR1 and CDR2 (germline): DFQATT, SNEGSKA (reference sequence). The CDR3 has 15 residues. Trimming took off 3 bases at V and 0 bases at J, with 15 bases between the two ends. This CDR3 is CSASPSGLNSYEQYV. CDR3 bases: TGCAGTGCTAGTCCCAGCGGCCTTAACTCCTACGAGCAGTACGTC.

The J gene is TRBJ1-1, the V gene TRBV12-3 or TRBV12-4; no clear D. This CDR3 comprises 13 residues. V lost 3 bases, J lost 7 bases, and 12 bases lay in between. The CDR3 bases are TGTGCCAGCAGTTTTATGCCGGCCTTTGAAGCTTTCTTT. Translating it yields CASSFMPAFEAFF.

The chain uses TRBV5-1 and TRBJ2-1; TRBD2 matches 9 bases. CDR1 SGHRS and CDR2 YFSETQ come from the germline V gene. With 0 bases clipped from V and 7 bases from J, the junction kept 8 bases outside the gene matches. CDR3 size: 16 residues. CDR3 protein: CASSLAPSGIGNEQFF. DNA of the CDR3: TGCGCCAGCAGCTTGGCCCCTAGCGGGATTGGGAATGAGCAGTTCTTC.

V usage is TRBV11-3 and J usage is TRBJ1-1; D is ambiguous. From germline, CDR1 is SGHNT and CDR2 YENEEA. V was trimmed by 1 base and J by 0 bases, leaving 6 bases between them. The CDR3 length is 14 residues. In nucleotides, the CDR3 is TGTGCCAGCAGCTTAGCCCATATGAACACTGAAGCTTTCTTT. Its protein product is CASSLAHMNTEAFF.

The chain recombines TRBV5-4 with TRBJ2-1; D call uncertain. Trimming stripped 3 bases from V and 6 bases from J, with 13 bases between. CDR1 SGHNT and CDR2 YYREEE come from the germline V gene (reference sequence). This CDR3 region has 14 residues. As DNA, the CDR3 is TGTGCCAGCAGCTCGGAAGTCTGGGGCAATGAGCAGTTCTTC. This sequence encodes CASSSEVWGNEQFF.